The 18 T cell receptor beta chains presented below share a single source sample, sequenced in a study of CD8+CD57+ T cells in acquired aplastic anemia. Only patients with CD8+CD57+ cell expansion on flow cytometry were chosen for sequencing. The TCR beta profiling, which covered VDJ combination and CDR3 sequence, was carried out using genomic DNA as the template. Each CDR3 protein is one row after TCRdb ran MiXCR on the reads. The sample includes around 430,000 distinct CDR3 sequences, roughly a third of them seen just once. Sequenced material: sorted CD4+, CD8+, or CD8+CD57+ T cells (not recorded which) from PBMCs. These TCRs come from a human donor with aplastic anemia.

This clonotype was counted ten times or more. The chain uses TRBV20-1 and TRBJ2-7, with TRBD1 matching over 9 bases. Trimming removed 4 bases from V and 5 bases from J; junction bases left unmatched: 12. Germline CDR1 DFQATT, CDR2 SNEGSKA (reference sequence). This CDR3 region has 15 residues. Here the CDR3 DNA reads TGCAGTGCTACACCCGCGGCAGACAGGGGGAACGAGCAGTACTTC. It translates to CSATPAADRGNEQYF.

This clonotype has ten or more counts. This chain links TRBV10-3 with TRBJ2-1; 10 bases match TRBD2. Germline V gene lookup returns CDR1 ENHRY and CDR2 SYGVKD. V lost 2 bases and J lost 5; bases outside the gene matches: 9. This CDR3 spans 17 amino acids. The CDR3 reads CAISEAVAGGSDNEQFF. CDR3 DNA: TGTGCCATCAGTGAGGCCGTAGCGGGGGGATCCGACAATGAGCAGTTCTTC.

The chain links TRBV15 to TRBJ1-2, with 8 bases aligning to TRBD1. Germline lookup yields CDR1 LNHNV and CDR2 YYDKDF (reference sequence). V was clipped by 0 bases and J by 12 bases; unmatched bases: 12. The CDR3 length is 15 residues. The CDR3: CATSREGQDYSGNTF. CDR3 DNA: TGTGCCACCAGCAGAGAGGGACAGGATTACTCTGGAAACACCTTC.

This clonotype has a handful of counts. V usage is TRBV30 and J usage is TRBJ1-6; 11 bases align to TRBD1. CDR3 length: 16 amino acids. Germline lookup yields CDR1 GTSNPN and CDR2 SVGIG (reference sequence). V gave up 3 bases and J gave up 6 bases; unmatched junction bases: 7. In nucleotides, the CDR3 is TGTGCCTGGAGCCTTGGACAGGGGGCAGGTAATTCACCCCTCCACTTT. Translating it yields CAWSLGQGAGNSPLHF.

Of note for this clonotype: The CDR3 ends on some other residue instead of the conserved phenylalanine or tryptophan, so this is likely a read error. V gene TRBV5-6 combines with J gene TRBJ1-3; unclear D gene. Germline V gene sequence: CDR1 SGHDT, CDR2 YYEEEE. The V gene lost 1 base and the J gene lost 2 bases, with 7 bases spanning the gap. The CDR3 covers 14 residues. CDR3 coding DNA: TGTGCCAGCAGCTTGTCGGGCGCTGGAAACACCATATATTCT. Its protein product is CASSLSGAGNTIYS.

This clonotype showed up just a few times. In DNA form, the CDR3 reads TGTGCCAGCAGGGGGCTTAACACCGGGGAGCTGTTTTTT. Its protein is CASRGLNTGELFF. The chain combines TRBV2 with TRBJ2-2, with D possibly matching TRBD1 (5 bases). CDR1 is SNHLY, CDR2 FYNNEI, per germline. Trimming removed 6 bases at V and 2 bases at J, with 7 bases between. The CDR3 covers 13 residues.

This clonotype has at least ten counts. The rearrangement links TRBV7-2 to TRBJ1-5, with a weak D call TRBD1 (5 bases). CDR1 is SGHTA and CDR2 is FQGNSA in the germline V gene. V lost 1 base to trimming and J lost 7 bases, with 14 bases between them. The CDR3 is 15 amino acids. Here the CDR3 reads CASSLEGARGQPQHF. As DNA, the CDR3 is TGTGCCAGCAGCTTAGAAGGGGCGCGGGGGCAGCCCCAGCATTTT.

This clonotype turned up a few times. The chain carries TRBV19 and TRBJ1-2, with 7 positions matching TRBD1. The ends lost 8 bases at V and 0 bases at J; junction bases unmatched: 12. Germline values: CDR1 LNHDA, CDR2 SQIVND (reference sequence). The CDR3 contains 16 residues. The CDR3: CASAPPGTAANYGYTF. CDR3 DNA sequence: TGTGCCAGTGCACCGCCCGGGACAGCAGCTAACTATGGCTACACCTTC.

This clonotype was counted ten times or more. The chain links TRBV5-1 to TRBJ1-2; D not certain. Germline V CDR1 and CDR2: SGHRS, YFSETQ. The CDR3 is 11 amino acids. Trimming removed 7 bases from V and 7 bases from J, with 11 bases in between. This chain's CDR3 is CASWEGGGYTF. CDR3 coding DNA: TGCGCCAGCTGGGAGGGAGGTGGCTACACCTTC.

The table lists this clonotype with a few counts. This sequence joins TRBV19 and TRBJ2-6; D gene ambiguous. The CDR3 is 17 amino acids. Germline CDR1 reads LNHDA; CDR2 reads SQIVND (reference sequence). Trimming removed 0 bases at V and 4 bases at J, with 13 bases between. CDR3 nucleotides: TGTGCCAGTAGTATAGATTTGGCGACACCAGGGGCCAACGTCCTGACTTTC. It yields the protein CASSIDLATPGANVLTF.

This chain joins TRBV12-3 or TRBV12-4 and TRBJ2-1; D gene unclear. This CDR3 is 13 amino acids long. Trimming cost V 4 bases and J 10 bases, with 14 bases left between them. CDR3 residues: CASSYLGVGEQFF. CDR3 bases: TGTGCCAGCAGTTACCTGGGTGTCGGCGAGCAGTTCTTC.

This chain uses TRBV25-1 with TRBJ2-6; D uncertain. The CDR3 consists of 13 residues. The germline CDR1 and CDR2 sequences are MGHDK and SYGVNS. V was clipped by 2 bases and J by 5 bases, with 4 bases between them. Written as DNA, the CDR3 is TGTGCCAGCAGTGAAGAGTGGGCCAACGTCCTGACTTTC. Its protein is CASSEEWANVLTF.

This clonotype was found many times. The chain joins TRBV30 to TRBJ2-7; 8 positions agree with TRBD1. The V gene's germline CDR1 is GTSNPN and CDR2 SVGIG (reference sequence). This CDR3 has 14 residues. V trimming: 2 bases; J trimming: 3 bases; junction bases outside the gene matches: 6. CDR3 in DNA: TGTGCCTGGAGTTCTACCGGGACAGGCTACGAGCAGTACTTC. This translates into CAWSSTGTGYEQYF.

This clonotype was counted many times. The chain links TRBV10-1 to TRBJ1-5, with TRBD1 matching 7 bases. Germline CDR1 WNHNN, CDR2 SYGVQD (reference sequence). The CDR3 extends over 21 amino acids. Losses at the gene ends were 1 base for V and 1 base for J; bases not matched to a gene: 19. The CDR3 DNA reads TGCGCCAGCAGTGAGTGTGGGAGAGGACAGGCCGGATTTAGGAGCAATCAGCCCCAGCATTTT. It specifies CASSECGRGQAGFRSNQPQHF.

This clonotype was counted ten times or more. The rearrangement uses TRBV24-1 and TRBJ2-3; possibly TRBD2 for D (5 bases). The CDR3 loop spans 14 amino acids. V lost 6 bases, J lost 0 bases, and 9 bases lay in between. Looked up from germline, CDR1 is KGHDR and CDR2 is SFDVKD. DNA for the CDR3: TGTGCCACCAGTCGCGGACTTAGCACAGATACGCAGTATTTT. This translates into CATSRGLSTDTQYF.

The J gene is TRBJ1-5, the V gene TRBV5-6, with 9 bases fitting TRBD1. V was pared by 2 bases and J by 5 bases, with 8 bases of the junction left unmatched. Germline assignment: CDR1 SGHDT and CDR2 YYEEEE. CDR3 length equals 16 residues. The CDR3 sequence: CASSFTGTGKDQPQHF. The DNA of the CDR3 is TGTGCCAGCAGCTTTACCGGGACAGGGAAAGATCAGCCCCAGCATTTT.

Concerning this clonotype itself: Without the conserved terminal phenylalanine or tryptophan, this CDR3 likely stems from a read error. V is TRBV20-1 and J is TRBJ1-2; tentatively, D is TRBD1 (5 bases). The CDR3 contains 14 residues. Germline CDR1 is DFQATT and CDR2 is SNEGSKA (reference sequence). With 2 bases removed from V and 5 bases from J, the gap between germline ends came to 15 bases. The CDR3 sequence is CSARPSGTDYGYTL. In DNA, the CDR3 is TGCAGTGCTAGACCCTCCGGGACTGATTATGGCTACACCCTC.

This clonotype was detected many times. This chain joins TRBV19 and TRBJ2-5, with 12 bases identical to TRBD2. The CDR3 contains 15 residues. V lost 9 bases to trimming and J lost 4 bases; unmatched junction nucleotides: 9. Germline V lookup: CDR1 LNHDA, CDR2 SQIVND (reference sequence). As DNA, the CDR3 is TGTGCCAGCAGAACTAGCGGGAGGCGGTTAGAGACCCAGTACTTC. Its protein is CASRTSGRRLETQYF.